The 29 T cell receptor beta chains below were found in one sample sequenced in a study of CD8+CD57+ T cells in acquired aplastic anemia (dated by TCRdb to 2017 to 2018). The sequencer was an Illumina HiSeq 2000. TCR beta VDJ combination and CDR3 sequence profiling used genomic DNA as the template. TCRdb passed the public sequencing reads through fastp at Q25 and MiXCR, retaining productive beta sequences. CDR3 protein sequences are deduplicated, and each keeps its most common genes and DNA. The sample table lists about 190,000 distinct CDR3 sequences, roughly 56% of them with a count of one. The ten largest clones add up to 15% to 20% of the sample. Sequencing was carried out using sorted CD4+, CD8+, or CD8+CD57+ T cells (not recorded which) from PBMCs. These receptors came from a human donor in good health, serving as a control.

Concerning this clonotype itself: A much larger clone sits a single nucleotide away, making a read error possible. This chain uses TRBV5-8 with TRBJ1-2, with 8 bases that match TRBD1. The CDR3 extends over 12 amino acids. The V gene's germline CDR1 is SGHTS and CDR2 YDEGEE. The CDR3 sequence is CASSQGAGGCTF. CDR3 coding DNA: TGTGCCAGCAGCCAGGGGGCTGGTGGCTGCACCTTC. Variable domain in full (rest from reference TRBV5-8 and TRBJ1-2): EAGVTQSPTHLIKTRGQQATLRCSPISGHTSVYWYQQALGLGLQFLLWYDEGEERNRGNFPPRFSGRQFPNYSSELNVNALELEDSALYLCASSQGAGGCTFGSGTRLTVV.

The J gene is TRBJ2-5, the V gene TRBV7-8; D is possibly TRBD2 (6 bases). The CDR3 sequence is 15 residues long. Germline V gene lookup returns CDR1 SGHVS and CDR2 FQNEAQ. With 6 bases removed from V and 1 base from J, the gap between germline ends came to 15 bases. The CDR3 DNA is TGTGCCAGCAGTGATAGCGGAGGGCCCCAAGAGACCCAGTACTTC. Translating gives CASSDSGGPQETQYF.

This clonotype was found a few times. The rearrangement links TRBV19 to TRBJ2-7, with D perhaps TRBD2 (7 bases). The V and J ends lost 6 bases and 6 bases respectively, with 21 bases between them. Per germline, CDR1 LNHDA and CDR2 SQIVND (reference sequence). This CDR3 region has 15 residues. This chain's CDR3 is CASSLDRWEGSEQYF. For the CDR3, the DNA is TGTGCCAGTAGCCTTGACAGGTGGGAGGGGAGCGAGCAGTACTTC.

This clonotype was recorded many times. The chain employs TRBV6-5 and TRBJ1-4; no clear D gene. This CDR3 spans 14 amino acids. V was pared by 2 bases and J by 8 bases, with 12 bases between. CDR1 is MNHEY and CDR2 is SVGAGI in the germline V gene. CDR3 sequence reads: CASSYGETREKLFF. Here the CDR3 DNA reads TGTGCCAGCAGTTACGGGGAGACAAGGGAAAAACTGTTTTTT.

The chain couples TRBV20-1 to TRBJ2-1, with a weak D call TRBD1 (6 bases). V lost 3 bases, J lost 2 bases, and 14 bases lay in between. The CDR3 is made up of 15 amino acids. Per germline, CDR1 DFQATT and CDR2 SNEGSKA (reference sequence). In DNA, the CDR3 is TGCAGTGCTAGCCCCAGGACAGTCGCCTACAATGAGCAGTTCTTC. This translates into CSASPRTVAYNEQFF.

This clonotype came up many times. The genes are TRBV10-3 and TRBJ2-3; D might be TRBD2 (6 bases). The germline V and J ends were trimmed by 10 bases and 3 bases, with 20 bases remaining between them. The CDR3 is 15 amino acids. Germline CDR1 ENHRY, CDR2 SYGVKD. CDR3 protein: CATDKEGRRTDTQYF. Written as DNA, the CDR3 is TGTGCCACCGACAAGGAGGGGAGGAGAACAGATACGCAGTATTTT.

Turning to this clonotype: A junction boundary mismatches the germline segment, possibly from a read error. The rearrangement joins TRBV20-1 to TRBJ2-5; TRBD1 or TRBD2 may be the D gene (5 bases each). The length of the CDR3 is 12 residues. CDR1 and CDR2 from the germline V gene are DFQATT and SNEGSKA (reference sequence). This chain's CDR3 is CSAPAGGETQYF. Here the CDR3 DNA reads TGCAGTGCTCCTGCTGGGGGTGAGACCCAATACTTC.

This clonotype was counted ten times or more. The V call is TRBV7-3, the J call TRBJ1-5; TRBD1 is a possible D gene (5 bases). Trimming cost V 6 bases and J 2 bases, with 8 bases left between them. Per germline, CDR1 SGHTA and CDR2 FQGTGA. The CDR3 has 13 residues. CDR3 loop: CASSWGGNQPQHF. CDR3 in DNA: TGTGCCAGCAGTTGGGGGGGCAATCAGCCCCAGCATTTT. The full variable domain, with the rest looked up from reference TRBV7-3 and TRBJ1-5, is GAGVSQTPSNKVTEKGKYVELRCDPISGHTALYWYRQSLGQGPEFLIYFQGTGAADDSGLPNDRFFAVRPEGSVSTLKIQRTERGDSAVYLCASSWGGNQPQHFGDGTRLSIL.

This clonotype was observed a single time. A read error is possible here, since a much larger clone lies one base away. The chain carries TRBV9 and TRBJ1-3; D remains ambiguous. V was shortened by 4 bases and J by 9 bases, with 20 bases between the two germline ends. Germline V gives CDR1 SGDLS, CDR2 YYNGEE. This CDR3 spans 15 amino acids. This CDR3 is CASSQKAPLPSTIYF. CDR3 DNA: TGTGCCAGCAGCCAGAAGGCCCCACTACCTAGCACCATATATTTT. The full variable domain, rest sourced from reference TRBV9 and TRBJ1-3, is DSGVTQTPKHLITATGQRVTLRCSPRSGDLSVYWYQQSLDQGLQFLIQYYNGEERAKGNILERFSAQQFPDLHSELNLSSLELGDSALYFCASSQKAPLPSTIYFGEGSWLTVV.

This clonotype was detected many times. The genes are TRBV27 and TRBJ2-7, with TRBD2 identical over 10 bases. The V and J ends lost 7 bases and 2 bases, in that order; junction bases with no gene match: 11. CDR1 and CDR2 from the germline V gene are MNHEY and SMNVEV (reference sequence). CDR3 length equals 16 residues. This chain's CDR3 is CASKTTGTSVAYEQYF. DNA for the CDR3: TGTGCCAGCAAAACAACCGGGACTAGCGTGGCCTACGAGCAGTACTTC.

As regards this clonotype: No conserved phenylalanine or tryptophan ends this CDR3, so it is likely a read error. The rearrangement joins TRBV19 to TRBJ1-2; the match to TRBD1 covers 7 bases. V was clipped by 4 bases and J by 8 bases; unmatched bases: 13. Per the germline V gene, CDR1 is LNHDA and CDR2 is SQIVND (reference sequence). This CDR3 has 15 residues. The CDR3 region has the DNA TGTGCCAGTAGTACGCGTTTGACAGGGAGGTACGGCTACACCCTC. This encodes CASSTRLTGRYGYTL.

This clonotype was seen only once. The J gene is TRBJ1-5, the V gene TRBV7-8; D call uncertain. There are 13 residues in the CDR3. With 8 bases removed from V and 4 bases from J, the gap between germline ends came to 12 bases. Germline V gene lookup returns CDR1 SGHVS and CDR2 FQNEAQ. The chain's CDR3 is CASSRAPNQPQHF. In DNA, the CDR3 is TGTGCCAGCTCCCGGGCCCCGAATCAGCCCCAGCATTTT.

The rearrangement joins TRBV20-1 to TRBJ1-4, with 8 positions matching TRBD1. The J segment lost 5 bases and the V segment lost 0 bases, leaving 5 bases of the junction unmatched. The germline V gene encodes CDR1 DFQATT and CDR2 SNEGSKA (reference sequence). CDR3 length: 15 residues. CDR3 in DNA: TGCAGTGCTAGAGAGGGGGGGACAGGAAATGAAAAACTGTTTTTT. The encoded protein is CSAREGGTGNEKLFF.

The DNA for the CDR3 is TGTGCCAGCAGCCGCCCGGGACTAGCGGGGGGGCAGAGGGAGCAGTTCTTC. Translating gives CASSRPGLAGGQREQFF. The chain recombines TRBV28 with TRBJ2-1, with 16 bases that match TRBD2. The CDR3 covers 17 residues. CDR1 MDHEN and CDR2 SYDVKM come from the germline V gene. Trimming at V came to 6 bases and at J to 10 bases, leaving 12 bases not matched to a gene.

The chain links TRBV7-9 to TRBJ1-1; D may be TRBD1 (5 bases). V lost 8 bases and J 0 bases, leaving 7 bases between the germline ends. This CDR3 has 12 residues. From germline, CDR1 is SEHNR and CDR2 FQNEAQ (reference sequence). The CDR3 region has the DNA TGTGCCAGCGGGGGGATGAACACTGAAGCTTTCTTT. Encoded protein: CASGGMNTEAFF.

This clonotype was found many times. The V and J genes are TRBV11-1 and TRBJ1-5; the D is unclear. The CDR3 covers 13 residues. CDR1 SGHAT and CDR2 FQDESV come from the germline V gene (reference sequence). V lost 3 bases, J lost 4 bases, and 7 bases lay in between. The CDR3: CASSFGENQPQHF. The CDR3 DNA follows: TGTGCCAGCAGCTTCGGGGAGAATCAGCCCCAGCATTTT.

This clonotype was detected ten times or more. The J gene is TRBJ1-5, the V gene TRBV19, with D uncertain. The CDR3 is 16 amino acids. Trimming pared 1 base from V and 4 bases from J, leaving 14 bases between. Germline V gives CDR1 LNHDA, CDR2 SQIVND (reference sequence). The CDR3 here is CASSIGLIGQNQPQHF. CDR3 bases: TGTGCCAGTAGTATAGGGTTAATAGGGCAGAATCAGCCCCAGCATTTT.

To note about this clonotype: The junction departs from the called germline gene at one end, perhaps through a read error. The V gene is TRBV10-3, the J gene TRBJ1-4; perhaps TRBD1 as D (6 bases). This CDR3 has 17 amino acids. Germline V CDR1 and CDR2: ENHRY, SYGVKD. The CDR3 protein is CASRDKGGAGTNEKQFF. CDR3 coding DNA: TGTGCCAGCAGGGATAAGGGGGGCGCAGGGACTAATGAAAAACAGTTTTTT.

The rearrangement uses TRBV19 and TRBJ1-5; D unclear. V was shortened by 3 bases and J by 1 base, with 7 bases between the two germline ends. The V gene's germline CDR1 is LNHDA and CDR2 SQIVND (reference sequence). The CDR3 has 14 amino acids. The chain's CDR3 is CASSIGRSNQPQHF. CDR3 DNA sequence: TGTGCCAGTAGTATCGGGCGGAGCAATCAGCCCCAGCATTTT. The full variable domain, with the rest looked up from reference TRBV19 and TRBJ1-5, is DGGITQSPKYLFRKEGQNVTLSCEQNLNHDAMYWYRQDPGQGLRLIYYSQIVNDFQKGDIAEGYSVSREKKESFPLTVTSAQKNPTAFYLCASSIGRSNQPQHFGDGTRLSIL.

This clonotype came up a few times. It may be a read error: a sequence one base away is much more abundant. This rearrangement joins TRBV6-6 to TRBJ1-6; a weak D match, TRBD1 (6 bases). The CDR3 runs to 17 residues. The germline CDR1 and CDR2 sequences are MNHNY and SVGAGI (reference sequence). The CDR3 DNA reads TGTGCCAGCAGTTACCTCGACAGGAGCTCCTATGATTCACCCCTCCACTTT. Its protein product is CASSYLDRSSYDSPLHF.

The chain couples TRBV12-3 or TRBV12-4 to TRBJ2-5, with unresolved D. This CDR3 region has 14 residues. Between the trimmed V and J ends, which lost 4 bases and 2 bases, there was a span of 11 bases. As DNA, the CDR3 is TGTGCCAGCAGTTACGGATGGCAGCAAGAGACCCAGTACTTC. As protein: CASSYGWQQETQYF.

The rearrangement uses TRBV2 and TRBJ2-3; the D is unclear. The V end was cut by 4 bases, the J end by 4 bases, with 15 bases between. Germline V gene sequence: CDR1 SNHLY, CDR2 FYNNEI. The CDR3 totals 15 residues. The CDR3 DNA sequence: TGTGCCAGCAGTGCTGGGTTCGGTGGATCAGATACGCAGTATTTT. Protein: CASSAGFGGSDTQYF.

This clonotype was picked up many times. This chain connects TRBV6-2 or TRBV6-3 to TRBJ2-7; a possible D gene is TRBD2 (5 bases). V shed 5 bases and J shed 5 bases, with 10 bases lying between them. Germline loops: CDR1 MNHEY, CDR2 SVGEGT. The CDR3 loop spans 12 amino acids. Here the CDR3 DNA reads TGTGCCAGCAGTCTAACTAGAGACGAGCAGTACTTC. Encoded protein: CASSLTRDEQYF.

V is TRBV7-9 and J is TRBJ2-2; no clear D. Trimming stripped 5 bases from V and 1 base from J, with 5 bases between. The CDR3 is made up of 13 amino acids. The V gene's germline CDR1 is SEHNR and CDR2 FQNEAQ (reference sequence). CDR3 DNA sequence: TGTGCCAGCAGCCGCGGGAACACCGGGGAGCTGTTTTTT. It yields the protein CASSRGNTGELFF.

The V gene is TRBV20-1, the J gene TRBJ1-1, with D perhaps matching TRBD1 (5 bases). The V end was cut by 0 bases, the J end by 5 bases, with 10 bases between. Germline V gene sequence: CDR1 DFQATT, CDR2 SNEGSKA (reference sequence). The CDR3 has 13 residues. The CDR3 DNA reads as TGCAGTGCTAGAGATGTTGGGGGGACTGAAGCTTTCTTT. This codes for CSARDVGGTEAFF.

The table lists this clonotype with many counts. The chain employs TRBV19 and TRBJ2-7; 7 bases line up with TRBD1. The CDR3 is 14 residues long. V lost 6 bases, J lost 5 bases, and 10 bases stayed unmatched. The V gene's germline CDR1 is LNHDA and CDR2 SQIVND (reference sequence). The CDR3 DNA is TGTGCCAGTAGAGGATCGGACAGGACGAACGAGCAGTACTTC. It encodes CASRGSDRTNEQYF.

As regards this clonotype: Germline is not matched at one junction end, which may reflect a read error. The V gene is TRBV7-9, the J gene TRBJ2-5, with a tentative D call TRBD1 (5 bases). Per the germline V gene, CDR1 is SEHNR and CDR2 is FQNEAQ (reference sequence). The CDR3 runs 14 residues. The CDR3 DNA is TGTGCCAGCAGGCCCCCAGGGTCGCAAGAGACCCAGTGCTTC. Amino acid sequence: CASRPPGSQETQCF.

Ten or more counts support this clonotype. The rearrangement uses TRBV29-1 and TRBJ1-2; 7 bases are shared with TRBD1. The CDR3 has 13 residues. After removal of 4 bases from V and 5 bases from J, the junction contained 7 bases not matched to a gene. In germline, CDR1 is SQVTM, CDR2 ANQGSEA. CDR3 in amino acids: CSVARDSSYGYTF. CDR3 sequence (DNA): TGCAGCGTTGCGAGGGACAGCTCATATGGCTACACCTTC.

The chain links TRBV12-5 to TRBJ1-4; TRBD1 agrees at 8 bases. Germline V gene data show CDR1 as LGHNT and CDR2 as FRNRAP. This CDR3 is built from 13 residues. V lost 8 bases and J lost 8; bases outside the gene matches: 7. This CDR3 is CASKSGGGEKLFF. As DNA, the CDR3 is TGTGCTAGTAAGTCAGGGGGCGGAGAAAAACTGTTTTTT.